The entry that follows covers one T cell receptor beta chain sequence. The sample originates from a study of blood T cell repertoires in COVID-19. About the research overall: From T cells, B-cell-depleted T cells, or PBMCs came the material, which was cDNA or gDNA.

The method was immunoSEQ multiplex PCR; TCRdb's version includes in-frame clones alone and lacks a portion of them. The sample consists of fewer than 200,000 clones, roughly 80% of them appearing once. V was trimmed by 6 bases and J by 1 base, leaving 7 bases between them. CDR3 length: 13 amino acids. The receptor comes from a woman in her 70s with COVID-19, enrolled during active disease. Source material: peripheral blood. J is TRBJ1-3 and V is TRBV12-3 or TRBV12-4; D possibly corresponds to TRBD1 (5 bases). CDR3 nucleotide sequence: TGTGCCAGCAGACAGGTGTCTGGAAACACCATATATTTT. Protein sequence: CASRQVSGNTIYF.